This T cell receptor beta chain was found in a study of CD8+CD57+ T cells in acquired aplastic anemia. On the study more broadly: CD4+ and CD8+ cells, once sorted, gave DNA averaging approximately 3.4 ug. Study results and caveats: Patients and controls shared nearly 30 CD8+ CDR3 sequences, highly expressed in patients. No significant difference in CD8+ Simpson's diversity was found between patients and controls.

This clonotype was picked up a small number of times. Its antigen remains unidentified. Both TCR beta VDJ combination and CDR3 sequence profiling were carried out. Genomic DNA was the template for this profiling. TCRdb recomputed calls from the reads with MiXCR, one row per CDR3 protein. The sample lists 150,000 to 200,000 distinct CDR3 sequences; approximately 48% were seen once. Germline V gives CDR1 SQVTM, CDR2 ANQGSEA. This CDR3 is built from 13 residues. V trimming: 5 bases; J trimming: 3 bases; junction bases outside the gene matches: 6. For sequencing, patients were chosen who had shown expansion of CD8+CD57+ cells by flow cytometry. When blood sampling took place, the patients had received no therapy.

The sample consisted of sorted CD4+, CD8+, or CD8+CD57+ T cells (not recorded which) from PBMCs. V usage is TRBV29-1 and J usage is TRBJ1-1; TRBD1 matches at 7 bases. The sequence derives from a human donor with aplastic anemia. The CDR3 sequence: CSVTRTGDTEAFF. In DNA, the CDR3 is TGCAGCGTTACCCGGACAGGAGACACTGAAGCTTTCTTT. Full variable domain (missing parts from reference TRBV29-1 and TRBJ1-1): SAVISQKPSRDICQRGTSLTIQCQVDSQVTMMFWYRQQPGQSLTLIATANQGSEATYESGFVIDKFPISRPNLTFSTLTVSNMSPEDSSIYLCSVTRTGDTEAFFGQGTRLTVV.